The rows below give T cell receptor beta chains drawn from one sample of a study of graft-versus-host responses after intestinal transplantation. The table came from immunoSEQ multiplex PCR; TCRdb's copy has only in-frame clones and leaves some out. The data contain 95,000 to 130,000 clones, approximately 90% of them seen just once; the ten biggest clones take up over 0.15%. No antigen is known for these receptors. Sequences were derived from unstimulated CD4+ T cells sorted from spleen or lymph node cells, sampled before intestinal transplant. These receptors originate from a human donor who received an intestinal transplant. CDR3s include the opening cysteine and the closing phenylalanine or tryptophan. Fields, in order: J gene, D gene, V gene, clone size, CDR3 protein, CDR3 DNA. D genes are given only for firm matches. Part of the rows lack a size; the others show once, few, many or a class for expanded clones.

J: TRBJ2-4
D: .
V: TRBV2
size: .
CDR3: CASSEGAVLAKNIQYF
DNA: TGTGCCAGCAGTGAAGGGGCAGTTCTAGCCAAAAACATTCAGTACTTC

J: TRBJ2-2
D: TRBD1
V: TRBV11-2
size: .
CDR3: CASSLGQGVTGELFF
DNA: TGTGCCAGCAGCTTGGGACAGGGGGTGACCGGGGAGCTGTTTTTT

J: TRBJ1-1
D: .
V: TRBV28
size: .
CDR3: CASRVGTGRVPFF
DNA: TGTGCCAGCAGAGTCGGGACCGGGAGGGTACCTTTCTTT

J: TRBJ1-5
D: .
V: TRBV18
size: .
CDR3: CASSKGGGDQPQHF
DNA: TGTGCCAGCTCAAAGGGGGGGGGCGATCAGCCCCAGCATTTT

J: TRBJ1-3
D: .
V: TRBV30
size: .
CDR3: CAWSVGWRGASGNTIYF
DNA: TGTGCCTGGAGTGTAGGATGGCGGGGGGCGTCTGGAAACACCATATATTTT

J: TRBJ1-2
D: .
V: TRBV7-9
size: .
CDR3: CASSPYLTDGGYGYTF
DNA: TGTGCCAGCAGCCCTTATCTGACAGACGGGGGCTATGGCTACACCTTC

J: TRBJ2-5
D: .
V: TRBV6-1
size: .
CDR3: CASNRQVQETQYF
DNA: TGTGCCAGCAATCGGCAGGTGCAAGAGACCCAGTACTTC

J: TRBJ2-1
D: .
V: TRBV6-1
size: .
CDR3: CASRQGGGNEQFF
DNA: TGTGCCAGCAGACAGGGTGGTGGCAATGAGCAGTTCTTC

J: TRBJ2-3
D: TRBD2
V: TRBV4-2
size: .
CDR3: CASSQPGLAGGPGTDTQYF
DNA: TGTGCCAGCAGCCAGCCCGGCTTAGCGGGGGGGCCGGGCACAGATACGCAGTATTTT

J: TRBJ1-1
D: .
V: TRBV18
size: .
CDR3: CASSFDTGVAFF
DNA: TGTGCCAGCTCCTTCGACACGGGAGTTGCTTTCTTT

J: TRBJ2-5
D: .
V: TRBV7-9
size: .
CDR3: CASSGAETQYF
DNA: TGTGCCAGCAGCGGGGCGGAGACCCAGTACTTC

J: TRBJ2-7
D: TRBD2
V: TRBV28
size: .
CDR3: CASRPSGGSKYEQYF
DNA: TGTGCCAGCAGGCCGTCTGGCGGGAGTAAGTACGAGCAGTACTTC

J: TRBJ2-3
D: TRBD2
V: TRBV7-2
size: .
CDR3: CASSLGAGEGDTQYF
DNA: TGTGCCAGCAGCTTAGGAGCGGGGGAGGGAGATACGCAGTATTTT

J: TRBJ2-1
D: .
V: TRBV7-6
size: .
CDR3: CASSPVYHEQFF
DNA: TGTGCCAGCAGCCCTGTCTACCATGAGCAGTTCTTC

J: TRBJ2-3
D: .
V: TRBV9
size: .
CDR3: CASSVARVGGGDTQYF
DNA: TGTGCCAGCAGCGTAGCTAGGGTAGGGGGGGGAGATACGCAGTATTTT

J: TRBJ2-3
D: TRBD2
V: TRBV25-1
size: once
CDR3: CASSEWGTSGGGTDTQYF
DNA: TGTGCCAGCAGTGAATGGGGGACTAGCGGGGGGGGCACAGATACGCAGTATTTT

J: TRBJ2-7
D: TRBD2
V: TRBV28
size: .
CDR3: CAAEGPGSGESYEQYF
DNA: TGTGCCGCCGAGGGCCCGGGTAGCGGGGAATCCTACGAGCAGTACTTC

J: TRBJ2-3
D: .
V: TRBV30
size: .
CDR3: CAWSVASADTQYF
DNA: TGTGCCTGGAGTGTGGCCAGCGCAGATACGCAGTATTTT

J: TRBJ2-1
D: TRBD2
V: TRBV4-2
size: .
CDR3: CASSQGVAGGNEQFF
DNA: TGTGCCAGCAGCCAAGGAGTAGCGGGAGGCAATGAGCAGTTCTTC

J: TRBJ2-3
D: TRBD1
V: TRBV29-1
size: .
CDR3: CSVGGGQGSTQYF
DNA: TGCAGCGTTGGTGGGGGACAGGGGAGTACGCAGTATTTT

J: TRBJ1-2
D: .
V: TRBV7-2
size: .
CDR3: CASSLAYVTVGGNYGYTF
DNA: TGTGCCAGCAGCTTAGCCTACGTGACAGTCGGTGGCAACTATGGCTACACCTTC

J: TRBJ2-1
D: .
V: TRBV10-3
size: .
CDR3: CAIRPFSSYNEQFF
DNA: TGTGCCATCAGACCCTTTAGCTCCTACAATGAGCAGTTCTTC

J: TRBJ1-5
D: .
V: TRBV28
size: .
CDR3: CASSPRYFNQPQHF
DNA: TGTGCCAGCAGCCCGAGATATTTCAATCAGCCCCAGCATTTT

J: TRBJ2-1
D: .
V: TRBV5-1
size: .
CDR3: CASSPVSGGSYNEQFF
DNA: TGCGCCAGCAGCCCCGTGTCCGGAGGATCCTACAATGAGCAGTTCTTC

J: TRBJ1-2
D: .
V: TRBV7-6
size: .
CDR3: CASSLGQGYGYTF
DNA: TGTGCCAGCAGCCTCGGGCAGGGGTATGGCTACACCTTC

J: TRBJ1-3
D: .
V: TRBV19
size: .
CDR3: CASSIDRNTIYF
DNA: TGTGCCAGTAGTATTGACAGAAACACCATATATTTT

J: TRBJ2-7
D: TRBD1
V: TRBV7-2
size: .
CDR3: CASSFTGGPYEQYF
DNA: TGTGCCAGCAGCTTTACAGGGGGGCCCTACGAGCAGTACTTC

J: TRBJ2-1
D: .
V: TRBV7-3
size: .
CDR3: CASSFAASSYNEQFF
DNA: TGTGCCAGCAGCTTTGCAGCGAGCTCCTACAATGAGCAGTTCTTC

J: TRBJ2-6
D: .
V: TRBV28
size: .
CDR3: CASSDSSGANVLTF
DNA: TGTGCCAGCAGTGACAGCTCTGGGGCCAACGTCCTGACTTTC

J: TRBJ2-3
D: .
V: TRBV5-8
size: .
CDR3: CASSYRTGSATDTQYF
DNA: TGTGCCAGCAGCTACCGGACGGGGTCCGCCACAGATACGCAGTATTTT

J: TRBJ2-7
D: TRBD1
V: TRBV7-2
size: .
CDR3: CASSLGDRRYEQYF
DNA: TGTGCCAGCAGCTTAGGGGACAGACGCTACGAGCAGTACTTC